This TCR beta chain comes out of a study of blood T cell repertoires in COVID-19 (dated by TCRdb to 2020 to 2021). Some background on the complete study: Samples from collaborators originated in the United States, Italy and Spain and spanned both the acute and convalescent phases of COVID-19. The material from the prospective study consisted of cDNA or gDNA derived from T cells, B-cell-depleted T cells, or PBMCs. The dataset comprised deeply sampled blood TCRbeta repertoires from subjects exposed to, actively infected with, or recovered from COVID-19. A freely available public database, intended as a resource for researchers studying the immune response to SARS-CoV-2, is where the repertoires were released. Samples were obtained from the ongoing ImmuneRACE study (first 160 participants) and from 1,200 or so subjects provided by 6 global collaborators. The sample metadata nearly always contained a de-identified subject ID, COVID-19 status, age in years and sex. Where available, HLA class I and class II types were taken from metadata supplied by the sample provider and were not determined by assay-based typing. What the research found in general, with its limitations: The quantity of clinical and demographic metadata differed by source and by participant and was supplied without curation.

Collaborating institutions collected whole blood in K2EDTA tubes following their own protocols. Collaborator samples were shipped for TCRbeta analysis as frozen whole blood, isolated PBMCs, or DNA extracted from either sample type. Sequences WNHNN (CDR1) and SYGVQD (CDR2) are obtained from the germline V gene (reference sequence). V is pared back by 4 bases and J by 2 bases, with 15 bases lying between the germline termini. Counted from cysteine to phenylalanine, this CDR3 has 16 amino acids. Only the CDR3 DNA stays, 48 bases, in frame from base 1. TCRbeta CDR3 regions were amplified from genomic DNA using the immunoSEQ Assay, a bias-controlled multiplex PCR. The authors' pipeline ran thus. The number of nucleated cells in each sample was estimated from the amplification of reference gene primers within the assay. To quantify the absolute abundance of each unique TCRbeta CDR3 rearrangement, sequence reads were collapsed and filtered. For each sample, productive Simpson clonality was calculated as the square root of Simpson's diversity index across productive rearrangements. The table was pulled from immuneACCESS by TCRdb, which kept in-frame rearrangements only. Such tables lose some clones; where checked, under half of the loss comes from unresolved V genes, and the rest has no known cause. The V and J calls and clone size were taken over from that table, and D and trimming were inferred from the DNA. A total of around 110,000 clones appear in this sample, roughly 80% of them only once. The ten most abundant clones make up more than 4% of the sample.

About this clone itself: Its antigen target is currently unknown. No clone much larger than this one lies a single base away; base qualities are absent.

This TCR was sampled from a human donor in a cohort sampled during active COVID-19. The chain links TRBV10-1 with TRBJ1-5, with no confidently assigned D gene. The sample was peripheral blood. The CDR3 in this case is CASSAYSGAGNQPQHF. The sequenced DNA is TGCGCCAGCAGTGCCTACTCAGGAGCGGGCAATCAGCCCCAGCATTTT.